This T cell receptor beta chain was sequenced in a study of response to subunit inactivated influenza vaccine. TCRdb reprocessed the RT-PCR reads via MiXCR and lists one record per CDR3 protein. The sample contains hundreds of thousands of distinct CDR3 sequences, 12% to 15% of which appear only once. This clonotype has a count of ten or more. As yet, its antigen is unknown. Findings and limits, study-wide: Each seasonal influenza vaccination, the authors suggested, recruits few new T cells.

With 4 bases removed from V and 7 bases from J, the gap between germline ends came to 11 bases. This CDR3 spans 13 amino acids. Germline CDR1 SGHRS, CDR2 YFSETQ. The clonotype comes from a man aged 50 or older who received an inactivated influenza vaccine. The starting material was PBMCs from blood, obtained about 14 days before vaccination. This chain uses TRBV5-1 with TRBJ1-4; perhaps TRBD1 as D (6 bases). The CDR3 DNA sequence: TGCGCCAGCAGCACGGGACATATTGAAAAACTGTTTTTT. This translates into CASSTGHIEKLFF.